This note documents a single T cell receptor (beta chain) sequence. This clone occurred once. Its antigen has not been determined. No much larger clone is present one base from it, and per-base qualities are unavailable. Library preparation employed the immunoSEQ multiplex PCR assay. For the multiplex PCR, a mixture combining 60 forward primers for TCR Vbeta segments and 13 reverse primers for TCR Jbeta segments was used. The CDR3 region of rearranged TCR beta genes was amplified from genomic DNA with a multiplex PCR assay. On the Illumina HiSeq System, the amplified TCR beta libraries were sequenced as 87-base-pair reads. On the authors' methods: Across the 500 to 850 repertoires, a later analysis counted about 81 million unique TCR beta chains, roughly 11 million of which were shared by at least two donors. A nearest-neighbor algorithm error-corrected the raw reads and collapsed the reads into unique sequences, merging closely related sequences to remove PCR and sequencing errors. Alignment of CDR3 sequences to IMGT reference sequences was used to assign V, D and J gene segments. Each retained sequence needed at least a six-nucleotide match to both a V gene segment and a J gene segment. Rearrangements were classified as productive when the CDR3 lacked stop codons and remained in frame with V and J, and all other rearrangements were classified as non-productive. CDR3 was defined by IMGT convention, running from the second conserved V-encoded cysteine to the conserved J-encoded phenylalanine. Sequences without an unambiguous match to a single V gene segment were excluded from the earlier analysis of about 630 of the donors. An earlier analysis of 450 to 650 of the donors called V segments functional above 56.7% productive rearrangements and segregating when the between-donor standard deviation exceeded 5%. A statistical classification framework was built for diagnosing cytomegalovirus status from the catalog of TCR beta chain sequences. A later analysis assigned V and J genes by comparing TCR nucleotide sequences with IMGT/GENE-DB human TR gene sequences. Using the TCRdist pipeline, a later analysis assigned CDR3 sequences along with most-parsimonious VDJ recombination scenarios. In a later analysis, each TCR beta chain was defined by its CDR3 amino acid sequence together with its V-gene family, and reads lacking a unique V-gene family were excluded. A later analysis removed 592 highly shared, low-generation-probability nucleotide sequences to deal with suspected cross-contamination and a sequencing artifact. For each public chain, a later analysis derived a clonal expansion index from normalized ranks of inferred template counts within each repertoire. Generation probabilities in a later analysis came from a VDJ recombination model fitted to out-of-frame rearrangements, and those results were checked against IGoR. In a later analysis, TCR-TCR, TCR-HLA and TCR-CMV co-occurrence was scored with hypergeometric tests, and a repertoire-size bias correction was applied to TCR pairs. In a later analysis, false discovery rates were estimated by permuting HLA or CMV assignments 20 times. In a later analysis, co-occurring TCRs were grouped using DBSCAN, with TCRdist sequence similarity added in when clustering inside HLA-allele-positive subsets. For co-occurrence clustering, repertoires with fewer than 30,000 or more than 120,000 public chains were excluded, along with roughly 5 repertoires with anomalous nucleotide sharing. TCRdb's version of the immuneACCESS table is confined to in-frame rearrangements and falls short of the full clone set. An unresolved V gene accounts for under half of the shortfall where checked; the remainder is of unknown origin. V and J calls and clone size are given by that table; D and trimming were obtained from the DNA. In this sample the table shows 100,000 to 150,000 clones, roughly 79% of which occur a single time. The top ten hold around 1.5% of the sample.

In total, just over 650 healthy bone marrow donors made up the cohort. At the time of sampling, every cohort member was nominally healthy, though immune exposures that went unrecorded were likely present. The donor was CMV seronegative and was included in the group of around 320 seronegative cohort members. A peripheral blood sample was provided by each donor, and peripheral blood mononuclear cells were used for TCR beta sequencing. Genomic DNA extraction from the blood cell samples was performed with the Qiagen DNeasy Blood Extraction Kit. This sample stems from a study of cytomegalovirus exposure and HLA in healthy donors (dated by TCRdb to 2017 to 2019). Background on the whole study: An earlier analysis of fewer than 750 of the donors reported 276 Gb of sequence data and around 120 million unique TCR beta sequences obtained from around 190 million T cells. Around 330 gigabases of sequencing data and 91 million or so unique TCR sequences made up an early release that covered approximately 620 HLA-typed donors. The genetic ancestry cluster associated with self-reported Caucasian donors included approximately 85% of the approximately 400 genotyped donors. The aim of the study was to test whether cataloging public T cell receptors could identify signatures of past pathogen exposure. Using immunosequencing, the study profiled T cell repertoires from 640 or so subjects and related those repertoires to cytomegalovirus serostatus. Along with the roughly 670-subject first cohort, a separate validation cohort of over 90 different subjects was used. High-throughput TCR immunosequencing, statistical association of individual TCRs with disease status, and machine learning were combined to predict cytomegalovirus infection status. A later analysis re-analyzed previously published TCR beta repertoires from roughly 600 donors and added high-resolution HLA genotyping to study TCR occurrence patterns. Rather than using new phenotypic data, the later analysis identified candidate immune exposures from TCR beta sequences and from how often those sequences occurred across donors. An earlier analysis of around 580 of the donors used high-throughput TCR beta sequencing to judge whether each TCR beta V gene segment behaved as functional or pseudogenic. Alongside the repertoire data, information on donor age, sex, ethnicity and CMV serostatus was compiled. Genome-wide SNP genotypes for about three fifths of the 666 donors were used in a later genetic analysis, which treated that subset as a discovery cohort. Every discovery cohort repertoire had been produced on one sequencing platform. Both class I and class II loci were covered by HLA typing, at four-digit resolution. The number of donors typed differed by locus, with roughly 620-630 for A, B, C, DRB1 and DQB1, 522 for DQA1, 600 to 610 for DPA1, and some 450 for DPB1. Roughly five DR-DQ haplotypes were treated as single units for association and clustering because of strong linkage in the cohort. On average, roughly 240,000 unique TCR beta nucleotide sequences were sequenced per donor among 398 genotyped donors of the cohort, with approximately 18% of those sequences being non-productive. Broader findings and caveats from the paper: A later analysis found that HLA-associated TCR beta chains were more clonally expanded and had lower generation probabilities than equally common non-associated chains. In the study, approximately 160 TCR beta chains were listed as associated with cytomegalovirus. A further reported finding was that TCR beta sequences accurately predicted the HLA-A and HLA-B alleles for most subjects in the first cohort. The classifier was reported to diagnose cytomegalovirus status with high specificity and sensitivity in both the original cohort and the validation cohort. A later analysis associated 15,000 or so TCR beta sequences with specific HLA alleles at a false discovery rate of 0.05. HLA typing was unavailable for some donors at each locus, so association tests used only the typed subset. In a later genetic analysis, a missense DCLRE1C variant was associated with V-gene and J-gene trimming of TCR beta chains, and the association was replicated in an independent cohort. Most TCR sequences were seen in very few donors, while some public TCRs were found in many individuals. A later analysis found that most CMV-associated TCR beta chains appeared HLA-restricted, with HLA associations seemingly driven largely by CMV exposure. Linkage disequilibrium might explain the correlated functional status among segregating V segments, but an unknown experimental factor could not be ruled out. An earlier analysis of around 600 of the donors showed that most TCR beta V segments appeared in productive rearrangements either about 87% or about 30% of the time, which broadly matched IMGT annotations. According to a later genetic analysis, donors in an Asian-associated ancestry cluster had fewer N-insertions in productive TCRs than the approximately 610-donor mean. The presence/absence analyses assumed that sequencing depth was roughly uniform across donors, and that assumption may not be true. In a later analysis, the rate of TCR association differed among HLA loci, with DRB1 alleles having the most associated TCRs and HLA-C alleles having the fewest. A few of the identified cytomegalovirus-associated TCR beta chains were confirmed in vitro to be specific for cytomegalovirus antigens. According to a later analysis, parvovirus B19, influenza, CMV and Epstein-Barr virus appeared linked to several top co-occurrence clusters. Assigning TCR associations to individual alleles was difficult when HLA alleles, especially DR and DQ, strongly co-occurred. It was suggested by the authors that the approach could potentially be generalized to other disease states and immunological phenotypes. A group of highly shared sequence variants was considered likely to be a technical artifact of the sequencing pipeline. Around 16 rarely observed V segments, including chromosome 9 orphons, were excluded from the earlier analysis of approximately 500 of the donors because counts were too low. For the cohort, immune exposure information was limited to CMV serostatus. In this cohort, only TCR beta chains were sequenced, and detectable features were limited by the absence of alpha or paired-chain data.

This clonotype was sampled from a woman aged 18-35 years in good health and CMV-seronegative. The source material was PBMCs.

The bases are TGTGCCAGCAGCAAACAATGGACTGGCGGAGAGACCCAGTACTTC. Its protein product is CASSKQWTGGETQYF. The chain is assembled from TRBV5-6 and TRBJ2-5; possibly the D gene is TRBD2, per 5 matching bases. Cut back by 4 bases and 4 bases, the V and J ends lie 17 bases apart. The CDR1 and CDR2 encoded by the germline V gene are SGHDT and YYEEEE. The CDR3 covers 15 residues, taking in both the cysteine and the phenylalanine. Here the CDR3 DNA is all that survives: 45 bases in frame from base 1.